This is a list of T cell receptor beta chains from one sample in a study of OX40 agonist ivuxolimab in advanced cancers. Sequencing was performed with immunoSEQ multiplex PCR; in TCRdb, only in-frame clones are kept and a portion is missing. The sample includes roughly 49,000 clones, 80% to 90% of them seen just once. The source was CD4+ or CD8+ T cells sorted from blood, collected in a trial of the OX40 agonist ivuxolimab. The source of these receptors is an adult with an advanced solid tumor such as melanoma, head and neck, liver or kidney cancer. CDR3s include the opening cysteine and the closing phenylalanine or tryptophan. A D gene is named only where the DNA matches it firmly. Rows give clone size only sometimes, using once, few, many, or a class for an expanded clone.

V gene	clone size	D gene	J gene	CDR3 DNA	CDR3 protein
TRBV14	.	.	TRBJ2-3	TGTGCCAGCAGCCAAAACTTCTACACAGATACGCAGTATTTT	CASSQNFYTDTQYF
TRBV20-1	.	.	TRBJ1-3	TGCAGTGTAGGGGTTAGAAACACCATATATTTT	CSVGVRNTIYF
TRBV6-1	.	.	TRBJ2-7	TGTGCCAGCACACACACCCTAGTGTACGAGCAGTACTTC	CASTHTLVYEQYF
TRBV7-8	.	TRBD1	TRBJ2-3	TGTGCCAGCAGCAGGGCAGGGGGCATCACAGATACGCAGTATTTT	CASSRAGGITDTQYF
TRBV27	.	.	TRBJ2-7	TGTGCCAGCAGTTTTTTTGTGGGGTCCGACGAGCAGTACTTC	CASSFFVGSDEQYF
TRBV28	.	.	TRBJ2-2	TGTGCCAGCAGTTTTGGGTCCGGGAACACCGGGGAGCTGTTTTTT	CASSFGSGNTGELFF
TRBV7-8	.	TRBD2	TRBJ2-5	TGTGCCAGCAGCTTAGTGGGCATCGGGAGGGTCCAAGAGACCCAGTACTTC	CASSLVGIGRVQETQYF
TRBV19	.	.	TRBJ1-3	TGTGCCAGTAGTATACTAGCCGGGTCCGGAAACACCATATATTTT	CASSILAGSGNTIYF
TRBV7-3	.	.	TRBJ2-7	TGTGCCAGCAGCTTCCCAGCCGGTGGCGAGCAGTACTTC	CASSFPAGGEQYF
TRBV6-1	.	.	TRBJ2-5	TGTGCCAGCAGTATACAACCGGGCAGCCAAGAGACCCAGTACTTC	CASSIQPGSQETQYF
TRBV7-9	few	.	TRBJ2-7	TGTGCCAGCAGCCGCAGCTATCTCTACGAGCAGTACTTC	CASSRSYLYEQYF
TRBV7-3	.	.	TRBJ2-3	TGTGCCAGCAGCTTTTTGGGGGAAGATACGCAGTATTTT	CASSFLGEDTQYF
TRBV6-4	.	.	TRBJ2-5	TGTGCCAGCAGTGCACAGACGGATGGGCCCCAGTACTTC	CASSAQTDGPQYF
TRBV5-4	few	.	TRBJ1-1	TGTGCCAGCAGCTTGGACACTAACACTGAAGCTTTCTTT	CASSLDTNTEAFF
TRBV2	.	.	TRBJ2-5	TGTGCCAGCAGCGGAGCTTCTCGAGAGACCCAGTACTTC	CASSGASRETQYF
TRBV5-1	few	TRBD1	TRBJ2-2	TGCGCCAGCGGACAGGGGGCTGGAACCGGGGAGCTGTTTTTT	CASGQGAGTGELFF
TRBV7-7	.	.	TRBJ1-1	TGTGCTAGCAGCCGGGACCCGAACACTGAAGCTTTCTTT	CASSRDPNTEAFF
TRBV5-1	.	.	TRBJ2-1	TGCGCCAGCAGCTTCGGCCATCCCGGTTACAATGAGCAGTTCTTC	CASSFGHPGYNEQFF
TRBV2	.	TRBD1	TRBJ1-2	TGTGCCAGCAGTGAGACTACCCCCGGGACAGCGGTGAACTATGGCTACACCTTC	CASSETTPGTAVNYGYTF
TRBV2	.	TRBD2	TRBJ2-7	TGTGCCAGCAGAGGCGGGACTAGCGGGGGTTTCTACGAGCAGTACTTC	CASRGGTSGGFYEQYF
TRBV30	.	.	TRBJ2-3	TGTGCCTGGAGTGGACCTGGGGATACGCAGTATTTT	CAWSGPGDTQYF
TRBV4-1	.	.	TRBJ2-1	TGCGCCAGCAGCCAAGGCTCTGGACAGTTAGGTGAGTTCTTC	CASSQGSGQLGEFF
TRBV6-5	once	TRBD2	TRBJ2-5	TGTGCCAGCAGTTACTCAGGGCTAGCGGAGCAAGAGCAGTACTTC	CASSYSGLAEQEQYF
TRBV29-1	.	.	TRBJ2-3	TGCAGCGCCGCGCAGGGAACGCAGTATTTT	CSAAQGTQYF
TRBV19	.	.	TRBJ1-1	TGTGCCAGTAGTATCACAGGGATGAACACTGAAGCTTTCTTT	CASSITGMNTEAFF
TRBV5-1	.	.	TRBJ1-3	TGCGCCAGCACCCTTGGTGGAGGGGCAGGAAACACCATATATTTT	CASTLGGGAGNTIYF
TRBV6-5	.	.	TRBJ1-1	TGTGCCAGCAGTTTCGGCGCGAACACTGAAGCTTTCTTT	CASSFGANTEAFF
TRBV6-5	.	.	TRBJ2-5	TGTGCCAGCAGTGAAGGTGAGACCCAGTACTTC	CASSEGETQYF
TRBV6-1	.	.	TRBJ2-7	TGTGCCAGCATCCAGGGGGGAAGCTCCTACGAGCAGTACTTC	CASIQGGSSYEQYF
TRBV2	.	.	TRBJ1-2	TGTGCCAGCAGAGAAGGGACGACAGCGAACTATGGCTACACCTTC	CASREGTTANYGYTF
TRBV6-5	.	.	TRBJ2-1	TGTGCCAGCAGGTCCAGCTCCTACAATGAGCAGTTCTTC	CASRSSSYNEQFF
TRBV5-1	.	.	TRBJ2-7	TGCGCCAGCAGCTTGGCCTGGGGGGCAGGTGACGAGCAGTACTTC	CASSLAWGAGDEQYF
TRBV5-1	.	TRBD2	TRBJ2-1	TGCGCCAGCAGTCGGTCGGGGGGTGAGCAGTTCTTC	CASSRSGGEQFF
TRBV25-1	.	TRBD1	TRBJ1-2	TGTGCCAGCAGTGTCGGGACAGATGGCTACACCTTC	CASSVGTDGYTF
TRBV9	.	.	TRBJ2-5	TGTGCCAGCAGCCCTCGAGGGGGGGTTGGAGAGACCCAGTACTTC	CASSPRGGVGETQYF
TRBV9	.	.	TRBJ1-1	TGTGCCAGCAGCACTGGGACTGTTTTTTCGAACACTGAAGCTTTCTTT	CASSTGTVFSNTEAFF
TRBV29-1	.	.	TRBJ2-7	TGCAGCGTCCTGGGGGGGAGGGGGCGCTCCGAGCAGTACTTC	CSVLGGRGRSEQYF
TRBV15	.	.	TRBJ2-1	TGTGCCACCAGCAGAGTCCCGGGCGGAGTGAATGAGCAGTTCTTC	CATSRVPGGVNEQFF